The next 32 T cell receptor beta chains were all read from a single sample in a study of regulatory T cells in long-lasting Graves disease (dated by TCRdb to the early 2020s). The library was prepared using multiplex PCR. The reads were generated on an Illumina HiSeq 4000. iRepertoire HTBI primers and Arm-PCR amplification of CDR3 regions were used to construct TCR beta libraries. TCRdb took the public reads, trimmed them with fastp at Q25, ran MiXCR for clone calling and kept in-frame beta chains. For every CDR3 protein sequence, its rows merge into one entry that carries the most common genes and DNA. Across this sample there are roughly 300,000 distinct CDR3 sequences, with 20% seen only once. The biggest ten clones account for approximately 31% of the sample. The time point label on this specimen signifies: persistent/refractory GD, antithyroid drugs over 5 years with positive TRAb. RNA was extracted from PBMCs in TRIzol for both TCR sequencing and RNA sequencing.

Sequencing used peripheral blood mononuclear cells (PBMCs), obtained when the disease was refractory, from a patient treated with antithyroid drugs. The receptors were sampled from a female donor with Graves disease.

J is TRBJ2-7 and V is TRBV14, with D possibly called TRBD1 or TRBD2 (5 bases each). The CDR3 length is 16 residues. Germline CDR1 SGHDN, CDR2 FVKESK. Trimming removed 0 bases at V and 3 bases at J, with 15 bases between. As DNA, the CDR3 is TGTGCCAGCAGCCAAGATCACAGGACTTATCACTACGAGCAGTACTTC. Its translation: CASSQDHRTYHYEQYF.

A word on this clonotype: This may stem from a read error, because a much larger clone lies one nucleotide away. The CDR3 spells CASSSFDRGGSHIQYF. The CDR3 bases are TGTGCCAGCAGCTCATTCGACAGGGGCGGATCGCACATTCAGTACTTC. The chain combines TRBV11-2 with TRBJ2-4, with 8 bases matching TRBD1. J gave up 8 bases and V 4 bases, and 13 bases lay outside the gene matches. Germline CDR1 is SGHAT and CDR2 is FQNNGV. The CDR3 is 16 amino acids.

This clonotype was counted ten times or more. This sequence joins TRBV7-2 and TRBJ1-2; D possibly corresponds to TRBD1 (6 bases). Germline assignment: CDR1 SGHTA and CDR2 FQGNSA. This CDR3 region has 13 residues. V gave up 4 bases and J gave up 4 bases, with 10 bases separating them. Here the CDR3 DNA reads TGTGCCAGCAGCTCTCAGGGGTTCTATGGCTACACCTTC. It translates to CASSSQGFYGYTF.

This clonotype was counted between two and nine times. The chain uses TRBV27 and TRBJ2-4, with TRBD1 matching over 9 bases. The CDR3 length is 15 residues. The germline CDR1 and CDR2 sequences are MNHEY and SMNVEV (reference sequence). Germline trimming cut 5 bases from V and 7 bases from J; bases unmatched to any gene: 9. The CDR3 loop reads CASSDPGQGSNIQYF. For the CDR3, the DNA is TGTGCCAGCAGTGATCCGGGACAGGGCTCGAACATTCAGTACTTC.

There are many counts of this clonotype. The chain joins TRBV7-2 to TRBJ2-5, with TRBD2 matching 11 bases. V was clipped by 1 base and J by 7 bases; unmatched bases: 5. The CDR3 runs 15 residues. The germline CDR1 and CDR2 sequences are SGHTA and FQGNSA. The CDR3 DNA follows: TGTGCCAGCAGCTTAGGTAGCGGGAGGGCTGTGACCCAGTACTTC. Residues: CASSLGSGRAVTQYF.

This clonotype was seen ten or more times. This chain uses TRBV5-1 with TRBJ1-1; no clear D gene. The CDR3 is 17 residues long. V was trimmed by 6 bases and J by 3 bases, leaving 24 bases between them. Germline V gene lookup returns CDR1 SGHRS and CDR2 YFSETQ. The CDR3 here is CASKFRVSLIADTEAFF. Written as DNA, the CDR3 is TGCGCCAGCAAATTTCGGGTTAGCCTCATCGCGGACACTGAAGCTTTCTTT.

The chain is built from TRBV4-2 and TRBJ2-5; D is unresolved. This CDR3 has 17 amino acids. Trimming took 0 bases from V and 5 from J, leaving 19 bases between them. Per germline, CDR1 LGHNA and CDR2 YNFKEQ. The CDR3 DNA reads TGTGCCAGCAGCCAAGATTGGTGGATTGCGTCGGAGGAGACCCAGTACTTC. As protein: CASSQDWWIASEETQYF.

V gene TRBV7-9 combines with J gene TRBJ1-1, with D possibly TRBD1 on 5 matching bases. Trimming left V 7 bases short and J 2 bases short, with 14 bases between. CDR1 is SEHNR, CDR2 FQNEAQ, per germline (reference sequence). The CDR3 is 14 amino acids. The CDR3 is CASTTVGDNTEAFF. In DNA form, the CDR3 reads TGTGCCAGCACCACGGTGGGGGATAACACTGAAGCTTTCTTT.

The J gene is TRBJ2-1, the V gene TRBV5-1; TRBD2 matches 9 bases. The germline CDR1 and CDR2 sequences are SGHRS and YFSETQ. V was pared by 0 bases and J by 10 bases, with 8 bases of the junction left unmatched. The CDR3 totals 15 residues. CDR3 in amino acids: CASSLEISGSMEQFF. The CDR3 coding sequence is TGCGCCAGCAGCTTGGAGATTAGCGGGAGTATGGAGCAGTTCTTC.

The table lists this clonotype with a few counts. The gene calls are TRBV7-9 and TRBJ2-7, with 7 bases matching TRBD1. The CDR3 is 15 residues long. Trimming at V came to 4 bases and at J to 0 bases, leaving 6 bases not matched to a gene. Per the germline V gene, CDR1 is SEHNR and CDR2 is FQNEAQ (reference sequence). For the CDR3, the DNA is TGTGCCAGCAGCTCCTCGGGACAGAGCTCCTACGAGCAGTACTTC. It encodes CASSSSGQSSYEQYF.

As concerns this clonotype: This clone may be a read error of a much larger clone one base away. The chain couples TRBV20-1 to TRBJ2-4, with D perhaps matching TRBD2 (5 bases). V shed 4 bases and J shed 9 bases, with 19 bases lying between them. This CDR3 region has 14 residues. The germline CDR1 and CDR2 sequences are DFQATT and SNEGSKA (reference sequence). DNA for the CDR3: TGCAGTGCTACCCGCGGACTGGCCCCTGGCATTCAGTACTTC. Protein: CSATRGLAPGIQYF.

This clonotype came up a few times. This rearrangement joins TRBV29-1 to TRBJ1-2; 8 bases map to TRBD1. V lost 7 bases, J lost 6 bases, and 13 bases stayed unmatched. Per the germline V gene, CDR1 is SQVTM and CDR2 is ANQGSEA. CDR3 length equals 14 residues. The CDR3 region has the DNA TGCAGCGCCCCAGGACAGGGCCCCAAACATGGCTACACCTTC. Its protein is CSAPGQGPKHGYTF.

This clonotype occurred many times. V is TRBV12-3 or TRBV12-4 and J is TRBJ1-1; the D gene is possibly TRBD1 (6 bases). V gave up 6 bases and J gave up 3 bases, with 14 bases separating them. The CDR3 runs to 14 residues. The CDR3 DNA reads TGTGCCAGCAGGGCCGCAGGGGATGACACTGAAGCTTTCTTT. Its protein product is CASRAAGDDTEAFF.

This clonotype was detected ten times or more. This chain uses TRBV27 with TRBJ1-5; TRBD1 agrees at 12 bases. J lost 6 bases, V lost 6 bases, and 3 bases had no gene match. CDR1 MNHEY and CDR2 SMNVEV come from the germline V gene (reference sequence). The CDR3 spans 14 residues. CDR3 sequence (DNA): TGTGCCAGCAGGGGGACAGGGGGCGGTCAGCCCCAGCATTTT. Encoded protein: CASRGTGGGQPQHF.

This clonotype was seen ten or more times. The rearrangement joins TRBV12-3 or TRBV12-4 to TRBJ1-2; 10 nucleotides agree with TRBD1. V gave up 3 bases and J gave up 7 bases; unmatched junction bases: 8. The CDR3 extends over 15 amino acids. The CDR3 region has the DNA TGTGCCAGCAGTTTTTGGGGGACAGGGGAACTTGGCTACACCTTC. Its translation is CASSFWGTGELGYTF.

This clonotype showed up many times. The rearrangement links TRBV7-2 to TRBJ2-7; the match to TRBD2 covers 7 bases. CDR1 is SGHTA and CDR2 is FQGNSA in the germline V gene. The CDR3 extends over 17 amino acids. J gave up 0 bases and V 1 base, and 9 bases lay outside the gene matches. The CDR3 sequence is CASSLGPATSVSYEQYF. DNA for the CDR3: TGTGCCAGCAGCTTAGGACCCGCAACTAGCGTCTCCTACGAGCAGTACTTC.

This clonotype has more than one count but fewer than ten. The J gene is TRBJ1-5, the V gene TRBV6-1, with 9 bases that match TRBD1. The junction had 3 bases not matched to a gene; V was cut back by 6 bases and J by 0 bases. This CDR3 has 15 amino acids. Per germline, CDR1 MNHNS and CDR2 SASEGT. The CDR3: CASSWTGDSNQPQHF. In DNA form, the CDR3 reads TGTGCCAGCAGCTGGACAGGGGATAGCAATCAGCCCCAGCATTTT.

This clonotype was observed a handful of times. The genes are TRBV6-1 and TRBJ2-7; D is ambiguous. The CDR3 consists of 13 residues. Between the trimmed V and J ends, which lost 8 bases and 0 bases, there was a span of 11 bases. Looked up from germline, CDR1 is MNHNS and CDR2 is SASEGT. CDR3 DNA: TGTGCCAGCGGTCCTATCGGCTCCTACGAGCAGTACTTC. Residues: CASGPIGSYEQYF.

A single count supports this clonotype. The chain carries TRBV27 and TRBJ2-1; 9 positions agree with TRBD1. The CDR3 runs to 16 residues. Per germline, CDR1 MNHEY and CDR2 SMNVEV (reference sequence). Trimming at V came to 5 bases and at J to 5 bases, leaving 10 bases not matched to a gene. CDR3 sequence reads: CASSPIGQGPHNEQFF. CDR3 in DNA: TGTGCCAGCAGTCCAATAGGACAGGGGCCGCACAATGAGCAGTTCTTC.

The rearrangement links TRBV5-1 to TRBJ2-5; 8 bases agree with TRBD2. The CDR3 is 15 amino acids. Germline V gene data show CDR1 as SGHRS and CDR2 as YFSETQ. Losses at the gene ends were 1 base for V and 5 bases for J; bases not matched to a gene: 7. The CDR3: CASSLSLAALETQYF. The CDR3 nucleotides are TGCGCCAGCAGCTTGTCACTAGCGGCCCTGGAGACCCAGTACTTC. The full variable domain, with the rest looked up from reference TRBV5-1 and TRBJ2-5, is KAGVTQTPRYLIKTRGQQVTLSCSPISGHRSVSWYQQTPGQGLQFLFEYFSETQRNKGNFPGRFSGRQFSNSRSEMNVSTLELGDSALYLCASSLSLAALETQYFGPGTRLLVL.

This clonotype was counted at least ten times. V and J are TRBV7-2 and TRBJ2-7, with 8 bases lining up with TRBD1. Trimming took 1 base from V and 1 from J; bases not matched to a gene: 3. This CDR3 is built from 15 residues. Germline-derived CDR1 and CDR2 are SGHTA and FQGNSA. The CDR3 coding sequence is TGTGCCAGCAGCTTAGGCCGGACAGGGTCCTACGAGCAGTACTTC. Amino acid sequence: CASSLGRTGSYEQYF.

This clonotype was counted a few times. CDR3 loop: CASTRTNTGELFF. CDR3 DNA sequence: TGTGCCAGCACCCGAACTAACACCGGGGAGCTGTTTTTT. J is TRBJ2-2 and V is TRBV18; D not resolved. Germline V CDR1 and CDR2: KGHSH, LQKENI. The V end lost 8 bases, the J end lost 2 bases, and 9 bases lay between the germline ends. The CDR3 is made up of 13 amino acids.

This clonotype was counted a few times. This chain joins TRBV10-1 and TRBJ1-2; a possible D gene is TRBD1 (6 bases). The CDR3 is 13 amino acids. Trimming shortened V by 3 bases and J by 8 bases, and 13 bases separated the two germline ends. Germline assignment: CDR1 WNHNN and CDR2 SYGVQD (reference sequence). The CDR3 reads CASSDTGMGGYTF. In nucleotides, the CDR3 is TGCGCCAGCAGTGATACAGGGATGGGAGGCTACACCTTC.

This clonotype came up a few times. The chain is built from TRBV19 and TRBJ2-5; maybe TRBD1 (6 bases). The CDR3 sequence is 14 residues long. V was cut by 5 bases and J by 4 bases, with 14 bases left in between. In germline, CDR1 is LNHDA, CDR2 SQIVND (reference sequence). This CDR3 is CASSVMVGGETQYF. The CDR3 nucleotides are TGTGCCAGTAGTGTAATGGTAGGGGGAGAGACCCAGTACTTC.

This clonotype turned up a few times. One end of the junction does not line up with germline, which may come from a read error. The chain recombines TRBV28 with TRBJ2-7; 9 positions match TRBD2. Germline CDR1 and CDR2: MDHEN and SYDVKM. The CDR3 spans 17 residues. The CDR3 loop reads CASSPAGGGLSSDEQYF. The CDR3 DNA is TGTGCCAGCAGCCCGGCGGGGGGGGGACTATCCTCCGACGAGCAGTACTTC.

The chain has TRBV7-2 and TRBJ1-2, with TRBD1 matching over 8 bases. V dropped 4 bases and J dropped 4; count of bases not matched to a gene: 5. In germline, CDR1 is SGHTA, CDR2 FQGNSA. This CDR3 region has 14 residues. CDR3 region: CASSSRQGIYGYTF. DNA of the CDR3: TGTGCCAGCAGCTCCCGACAGGGGATCTATGGCTACACCTTC.

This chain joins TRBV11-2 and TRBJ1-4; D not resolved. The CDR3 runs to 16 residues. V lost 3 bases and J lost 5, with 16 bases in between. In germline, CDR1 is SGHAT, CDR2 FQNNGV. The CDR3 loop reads CASSFGFRLTNEKLFF. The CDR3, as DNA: TGTGCCAGCAGCTTCGGTTTCCGTCTGACCAATGAAAAACTGTTTTTT.

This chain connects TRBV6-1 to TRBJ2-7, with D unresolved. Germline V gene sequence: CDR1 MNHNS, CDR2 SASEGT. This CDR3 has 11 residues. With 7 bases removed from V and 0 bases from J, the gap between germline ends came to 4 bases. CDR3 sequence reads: CASTFSYEQYF. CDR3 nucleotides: TGTGCCAGCACCTTCTCCTACGAGCAGTACTTC.

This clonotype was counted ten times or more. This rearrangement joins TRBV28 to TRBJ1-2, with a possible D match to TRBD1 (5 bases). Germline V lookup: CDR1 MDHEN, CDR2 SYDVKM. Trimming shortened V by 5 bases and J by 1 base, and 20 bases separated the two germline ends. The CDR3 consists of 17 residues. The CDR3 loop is CASSPDKGKGFNYGYTF. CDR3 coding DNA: TGTGCCAGCAGTCCCGACAAGGGGAAGGGTTTTAACTATGGCTACACCTTC.

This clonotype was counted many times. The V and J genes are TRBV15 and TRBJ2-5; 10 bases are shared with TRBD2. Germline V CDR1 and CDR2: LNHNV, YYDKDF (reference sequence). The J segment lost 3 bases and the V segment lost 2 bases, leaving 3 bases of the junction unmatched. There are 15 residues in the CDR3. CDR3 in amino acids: CATSRPGLAEETQYF. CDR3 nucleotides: TGTGCCACCAGCAGACCCGGACTAGCGGAAGAGACCCAGTACTTC.

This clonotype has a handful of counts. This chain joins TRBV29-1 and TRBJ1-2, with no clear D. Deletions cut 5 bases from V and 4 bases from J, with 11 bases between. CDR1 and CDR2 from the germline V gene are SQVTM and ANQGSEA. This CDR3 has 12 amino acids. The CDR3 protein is CSVLSERYGYTF. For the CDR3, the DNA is TGCAGCGTTCTATCTGAGCGCTATGGCTACACCTTC. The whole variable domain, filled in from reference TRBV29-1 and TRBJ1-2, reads SAVISQKPSRDICQRGTSLTIQCQVDSQVTMMFWYRQQPGQSLTLIATANQGSEATYESGFVIDKFPISRPNLTFSTLTVSNMSPEDSSIYLCSVLSERYGYTFGSGTRLTVV.

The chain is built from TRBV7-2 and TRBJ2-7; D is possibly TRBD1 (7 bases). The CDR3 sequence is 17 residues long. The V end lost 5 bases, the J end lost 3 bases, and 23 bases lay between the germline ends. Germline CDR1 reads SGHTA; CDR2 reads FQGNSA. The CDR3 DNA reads TGTGCCAGCAGCCCAAACCCTGAGACAGGGAGGAACTACGAGCAGTACTTC. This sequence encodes CASSPNPETGRNYEQYF.